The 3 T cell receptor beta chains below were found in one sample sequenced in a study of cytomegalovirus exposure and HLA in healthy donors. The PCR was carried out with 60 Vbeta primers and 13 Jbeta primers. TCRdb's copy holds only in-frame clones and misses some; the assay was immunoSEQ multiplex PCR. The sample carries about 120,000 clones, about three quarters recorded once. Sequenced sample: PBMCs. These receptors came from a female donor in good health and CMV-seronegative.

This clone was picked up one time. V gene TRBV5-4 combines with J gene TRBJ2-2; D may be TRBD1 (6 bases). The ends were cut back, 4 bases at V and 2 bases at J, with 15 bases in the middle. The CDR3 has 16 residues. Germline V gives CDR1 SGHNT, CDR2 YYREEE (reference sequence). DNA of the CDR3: TGTGCCAGCAGCCCCAGGGCAGGGGCAAACACCGGGGAGCTGTTTTTT. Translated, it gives CASSPRAGANTGELFF.

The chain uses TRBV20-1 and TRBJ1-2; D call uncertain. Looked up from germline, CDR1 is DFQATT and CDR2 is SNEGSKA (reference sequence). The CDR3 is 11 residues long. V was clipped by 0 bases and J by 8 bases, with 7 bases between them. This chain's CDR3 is CSARDMSGYTF. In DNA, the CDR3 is TGCAGTGCTAGAGACATGTCCGGCTACACCTTC.

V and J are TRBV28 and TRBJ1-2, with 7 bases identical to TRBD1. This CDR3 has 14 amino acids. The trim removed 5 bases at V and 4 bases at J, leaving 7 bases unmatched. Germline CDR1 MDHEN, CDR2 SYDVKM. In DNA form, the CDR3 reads TGTGCCAGCAGTCCGTACAGGGGCTTCTATGGCTACACCTTC. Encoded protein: CASSPYRGFYGYTF.